These T cell receptor beta chains were read from a single sample in a study of blood T cell repertoires in COVID-19. Sequenced by immunoSEQ multiplex PCR; TCRdb stores in-frame clones only, minus some. The profile shows some 110,000 clones, about 86% of them singletons. Material: peripheral blood. The source is a woman over 75 with active or convalescent COVID-19. The CDR3 runs from the conserved cysteine through the conserved F or W. A D gene is named only where the DNA matches it firmly. Clone size is stated in some rows and not others, as once, few, many or a class when expanded.

V gene: TRBV29-1; D gene: -; clone size: -; J gene: TRBJ1-2; CDR3 DNA: TGCAGCGTTGAAACGGACAACCTGATGGGCTACACCTTC; CDR3 protein: CSVETDNLMGYTF
V gene: TRBV4-3; D gene: TRBD2; clone size: -; J gene: TRBJ2-1; CDR3 DNA: TGCGCCAGCAGCCCCCCCGGGGCTAGCGGGAGGCATGAGCAGTTCTTC; CDR3 protein: CASSPPGASGRHEQFF
V gene: TRBV30; D gene: -; clone size: medium-sized; J gene: TRBJ1-2; CDR3 DNA: TGTGCCTGGAGTAATACATTCCCAGGGTGGGGCTACACCTTC; CDR3 protein: CAWSNTFPGWGYTF
V gene: TRBV5-4; D gene: TRBD1; clone size: few; J gene: TRBJ1-3; CDR3 DNA: TGTGCCAGCAGCTCTGGACAGGGGGACACCATATATTTT; CDR3 protein: CASSSGQGDTIYF
V gene: TRBV7-9; D gene: -; clone size: few; J gene: TRBJ2-5; CDR3 DNA: TGTGCCAGCAGCTCCCACGGTGAGACCCAGTACTTC; CDR3 protein: CASSSHGETQYF
V gene: TRBV28; D gene: TRBD1; clone size: -; J gene: TRBJ1-2; CDR3 DNA: TGTGCCAGCAGCCAGACAGGGGTCGGAGGCTACACCTTC; CDR3 protein: CASSQTGVGGYTF
V gene: TRBV28; D gene: TRBD2; clone size: -; J gene: TRBJ2-1; CDR3 DNA: TGTGCCACCCGTTGGGGGGGGTTGAATGAGCAGTTCTTC; CDR3 protein: CATRWGGLNEQFF
V gene: TRBV6-1; D gene: -; clone size: once; J gene: TRBJ1-1; CDR3 DNA: TGTGCCAGCAGTGACCCCAAGGGGGGGGTAGACGCTGAAGCTTTCTTT; CDR3 protein: CASSDPKGGVDAEAFF
V gene: TRBV5-8; D gene: -; clone size: -; J gene: TRBJ1-5; CDR3 DNA: TGTGCCAGCAGCCCCTTGCGCGGAGGCAATCAGCCCCAGCATTTT; CDR3 protein: CASSPLRGGNQPQHF
V gene: TRBV18; D gene: -; clone size: once; J gene: TRBJ1-1; CDR3 DNA: TGTGCCAGCTCATCGACAGCCCTCAAGAACACTGAAGCTTTCTTT; CDR3 protein: CASSSTALKNTEAFF
V gene: TRBV18; D gene: -; clone size: -; J gene: TRBJ2-1; CDR3 DNA: TGTGCCAGCTCACCCGGAAGAAGGGGAAATGAGCAGTTCTTC; CDR3 protein: CASSPGRRGNEQFF
V gene: TRBV19; D gene: -; clone size: -; J gene: TRBJ1-2; CDR3 DNA: TGTGCCAGTAGTACGAGGCAGGGAAGGAGCAGGAAAGGCTACACCTTC; CDR3 protein: CASSTRQGRSRKGYTF
V gene: TRBV7-3; D gene: -; clone size: many; J gene: TRBJ1-1; CDR3 DNA: TGTGCCAGCAGCTTAATGGGAAGGGGTTCGGGCACTGAAGCTTTCTTT; CDR3 protein: CASSLMGRGSGTEAFF
V gene: TRBV4-3; D gene: -; clone size: -; J gene: TRBJ1-2; CDR3 DNA: TGCGCCAGCAGCCAGGCGAAGGGGGATAGTGGCTACACCTTC; CDR3 protein: CASSQAKGDSGYTF
V gene: TRBV18; D gene: -; clone size: -; J gene: TRBJ1-1; CDR3 DNA: TGTGCCAGCTCACCACCGGGGGGGGCCAACACTGAAGCTTTCTTT; CDR3 protein: CASSPPGGANTEAFF
V gene: TRBV28; D gene: -; clone size: -; J gene: TRBJ1-2; CDR3 DNA: TGTGCCAGCAGCACAGGGCCCTCAGCGAATGGCTACACCTTC; CDR3 protein: CASSTGPSANGYTF
V gene: TRBV3-1/TRBV3-2; D gene: -; clone size: -; J gene: TRBJ2-2; CDR3 DNA: TGTGCCAGCAGCCCGCGGAGCACCGGGGAGCTGTTTTTT; CDR3 protein: CASSPRSTGELFF
V gene: TRBV2; D gene: -; clone size: -; J gene: TRBJ2-3; CDR3 DNA: TGTGCCAGCAGTGGAGGGAAAGTGTTTGGTTTT; CDR3 protein: CASSGGKVFGF
V gene: TRBV10-2; D gene: -; clone size: once; J gene: TRBJ1-3; CDR3 DNA: TGCGCCAGCAGCCTCACGATACCACTCTATAACACCATATATTTT; CDR3 protein: CASSLTIPLYNTIYF
V gene: TRBV5-1; D gene: -; clone size: -; J gene: TRBJ2-2; CDR3 DNA: TGCGCCAGCAGTAAGTCGGGCAATAGCGCAGGGGAGCTGTTTTTT; CDR3 protein: CASSKSGNSAGELFF
V gene: TRBV6-5; D gene: TRBD1; clone size: few; J gene: TRBJ1-1; CDR3 DNA: TGTGCCAGCAGTTACTCGAGACAGGGGCTAAACACTGAAGCTTTCTTT; CDR3 protein: CASSYSRQGLNTEAFF
V gene: TRBV7-9; D gene: TRBD2; clone size: -; J gene: TRBJ2-7; CDR3 DNA: TGTGCCAGCAGCGGGGCTAGCGGACGATACGAGCAGTACTTC; CDR3 protein: CASSGASGRYEQYF
V gene: TRBV7-9; D gene: TRBD2; clone size: -; J gene: TRBJ2-1; CDR3 DNA: TGTGCCAGCAGCCCTAGAGGTCTAGCGGGGGCCGCCCACAATGAGCAGTTCTTC; CDR3 protein: CASSPRGLAGAAHNEQFF
V gene: TRBV7-2; D gene: -; clone size: -; J gene: TRBJ2-5; CDR3 DNA: TGTGCCAGCAGACAAGTCAGGGGCCAAGAGACCCAGTACTTC; CDR3 protein: CASRQVRGQETQYF
V gene: TRBV5-6; D gene: TRBD2; clone size: -; J gene: TRBJ2-2; CDR3 DNA: TGTGCCAGCAGCTTGGTAATAGCGGGGGGCACCGGGGAGCTGTTTTTT; CDR3 protein: CASSLVIAGGTGELFF
V gene: TRBV7-9; D gene: -; clone size: -; J gene: TRBJ2-7; CDR3 DNA: TGTGCCAGCCGTCAAGCGGGCGTTTTCCCCCACCCCACCTACGAGCAGTACTTC; CDR3 protein: CASRQAGVFPHPTYEQYF
V gene: TRBV3-1/TRBV3-2; D gene: -; clone size: few; J gene: TRBJ1-4; CDR3 DNA: TGTGCCAGCAGCCAGTGGGGACTGGGTAATGAAAAACTGTTTTTT; CDR3 protein: CASSQWGLGNEKLFF
V gene: TRBV28; D gene: -; clone size: -; J gene: TRBJ1-2; CDR3 DNA: TGTGCCAGCAGCCCCAAAGGGGCGCGGACTACCTATGGCTACACCTTC; CDR3 protein: CASSPKGARTTYGYTF
V gene: TRBV19; D gene: -; clone size: -; J gene: TRBJ2-6; CDR3 DNA: TGTGCCAGTAGTCTATCGGACAGAATACACTCTGGGGCCAACGTCCTGACTTTC; CDR3 protein: CASSLSDRIHSGANVLTF
V gene: TRBV5-6; D gene: TRBD1; clone size: -; J gene: TRBJ1-4; CDR3 DNA: TGTGCCAGCAGCTTCAACCAGGGGGGAGGTGAAAAACTGTTTTTT; CDR3 protein: CASSFNQGGGEKLFF
V gene: TRBV3-1/TRBV3-2; D gene: -; clone size: few; J gene: TRBJ1-2; CDR3 DNA: TGTGCCAGCAGCCAACAACAGGGTGGGGACTATGGCTACACCTTC; CDR3 protein: CASSQQQGGDYGYTF
V gene: TRBV18; D gene: -; clone size: -; J gene: TRBJ1-2; CDR3 DNA: TGTGCCAGCTCATCAACTTCAGACAGGCGGGGCTACACCTTC; CDR3 protein: CASSSTSDRRGYTF
V gene: TRBV19; D gene: TRBD1; clone size: -; J gene: TRBJ1-5; CDR3 DNA: TGTGCCAGTAGTACAACAGGGGGCAATCAGCCCCAGCATTTT; CDR3 protein: CASSTTGGNQPQHF
V gene: TRBV27; D gene: -; clone size: few; J gene: TRBJ2-5; CDR3 DNA: TGTGCCAGCAGTCCAGGTGGTCGTCAGACCCAGTACTTC; CDR3 protein: CASSPGGRQTQYF
V gene: TRBV12-3/TRBV12-4; D gene: TRBD1; clone size: -; J gene: TRBJ1-4; CDR3 DNA: TGTGCCAGCAGCCAGGGGACAGTTGAAAAACTGTTTTTT; CDR3 protein: CASSQGTVEKLFF
V gene: TRBV7-2; D gene: -; clone size: -; J gene: TRBJ1-1; CDR3 DNA: TGTGCCAGCAGCCTTCGACAGGTTACAACTGAAGCTTTCTTT; CDR3 protein: CASSLRQVTTEAFF
V gene: TRBV6-2/TRBV6-3; D gene: -; clone size: once; J gene: TRBJ2-7; CDR3 DNA: TGTGCCAGCAGTAGCTTTTCTTCCCGGGTATCCTCCTACGAGCAGTACTTC; CDR3 protein: CASSSFSSRVSSYEQYF
V gene: TRBV28; D gene: TRBD2; clone size: -; J gene: TRBJ2-2; CDR3 DNA: TGTGCCAGCAGTTTATTGGCCTTTAGCGGGAGGAACACCGGGGAGCTGTTTTTT; CDR3 protein: CASSLLAFSGRNTGELFF
V gene: TRBV4-2; D gene: TRBD2; clone size: many; J gene: TRBJ2-5; CDR3 DNA: TGTGCCAGCAGCCAAGATCAAGCGGGAGCGGAAGAGACCCAGTACTTC; CDR3 protein: CASSQDQAGAEETQYF
V gene: TRBV29-1; D gene: -; clone size: -; J gene: TRBJ2-3; CDR3 DNA: TGCAGCTCAGACACAGATACGCAGTATTTT; CDR3 protein: CSSDTDTQYF
V gene: TRBV5-6; D gene: -; clone size: -; J gene: TRBJ2-7; CDR3 DNA: TGTGCCAGCAGCTTTTATACGGTTAACTCCTACGAGCAGTACTTC; CDR3 protein: CASSFYTVNSYEQYF
V gene: TRBV2; D gene: -; clone size: -; J gene: TRBJ2-5; CDR3 DNA: TGTGCCAGCAGCCGCTCAGGGTTTGGAGAGACCCAGTACTTC; CDR3 protein: CASSRSGFGETQYF
V gene: TRBV20-1; D gene: -; clone size: -; J gene: TRBJ2-7; CDR3 DNA: TGCAGTGCTTCGAGCGGCCACGAGCAGTACTTC; CDR3 protein: CSASSGHEQYF
V gene: TRBV28; D gene: -; clone size: -; J gene: TRBJ2-3; CDR3 DNA: TGTGCCAGCAGTTTATTGGGCGCGGGGGCTGACACAGATACGCAGTATTTT; CDR3 protein: CASSLLGAGADTDTQYF
V gene: TRBV6-6; D gene: -; clone size: once; J gene: TRBJ1-1; CDR3 DNA: TGTGCCTCCCGAAGAGGTGAGGACACTGAAGCTTTCTTT; CDR3 protein: CASRRGEDTEAFF
V gene: TRBV10-3; D gene: -; clone size: -; J gene: TRBJ1-3; CDR3 DNA: TGTGCCATCAGTTTACAGGAGTTTGCTGGAAACACCATATATTTT; CDR3 protein: CAISLQEFAGNTIYF
V gene: TRBV5-1; D gene: -; clone size: -; J gene: TRBJ1-5; CDR3 DNA: TGCGCCAGCAGCTTGCTCGGGGTGGAACAGCCCCAGCATTTT; CDR3 protein: CASSLLGVEQPQHF
V gene: TRBV28; D gene: -; clone size: -; J gene: TRBJ1-1; CDR3 DNA: TGTGCCAGCAACGTTGAGGGGAGGGCTTTCTTT; CDR3 protein: CASNVEGRAFF
V gene: TRBV24-1; D gene: -; clone size: -; J gene: TRBJ1-5; CDR3 DNA: TGTGCCACCAGTGATTACAGTGACAATCAGCCCCAGCATTTT; CDR3 protein: CATSDYSDNQPQHF
V gene: TRBV27; D gene: TRBD2; clone size: -; J gene: TRBJ2-1; CDR3 DNA: TGTGCCAGCAGTTTAATATCTAGCGGGAACAATGAGCAGTTCTTC; CDR3 protein: CASSLISSGNNEQFF